The 5 T cell receptor beta chains listed next were all sequenced from one sample in a study of shared clonotypes between healthy human individuals. The repertoire was sequenced with immunoSEQ multiplex PCR; TCRdb's copy has only in-frame clones and lacks some. The sample yields more than 2 million clones, over 85% seen once. Cells designated naive CD8 were CD45RO-negative and were positively selected for CCR7, with terminally differentiated effector memory CD45RA+ cells excluded. Sequencing was done on a sample of naive CD8+ T cells from PBMCs. The receptor set was obtained from a man younger than 35 in good health. Some clones in this sample may be carry-over from other donors' samples.

The genes are TRBV28 and TRBJ1-1; D uncertain. This CDR3 region has 15 residues. Trimming left V 5 bases short and J 6 bases short, with 19 bases between. CDR1 and CDR2 (germline): MDHEN, SYDVKM. DNA for the CDR3: TGTGCCAGCAGTGCCGTCCGGGGTGAGGAACCTGAAGCTTTCTTT. This encodes CASSAVRGEEPEAFF.

The chain carries TRBV4-1 and TRBJ2-1; 7 nucleotides align to TRBD2. This CDR3 has 15 amino acids. With 3 bases clipped from V and 6 bases from J, the junction kept 8 bases outside the gene matches. Looked up from germline, CDR1 is MGHRA and CDR2 is YSYEKL. The CDR3 spells CASSHIGLDVNEQFF. The CDR3 region has the DNA TGCGCCAGCAGCCACATAGGACTAGATGTCAATGAGCAGTTCTTC.

In its sample, this clone was seen once. The gene calls are TRBV28 and TRBJ1-1, with TRBD1 identical over 11 bases. J was trimmed by 11 bases and V by 3 bases; bases with no gene match: 5. The V gene's germline CDR1 is MDHEN and CDR2 SYDVKM. The CDR3 runs 13 residues. The CDR3 region is CASSFGQGAGAFF. In nucleotides, the CDR3 is TGTGCCAGCAGTTTCGGACAGGGGGCCGGGGCTTTCTTT. The complete variable domain, with remaining parts taken from reference TRBV28 and TRBJ1-1, reads DVKVTQSSRYLVKRTGEKVFLECVQDMDHENMFWYRQDPGLGLRLIYFSYDVKMKEKGDIPEGYSVSREKKERFSLILESASTNQTSMYLCASSFGQGAGAFFGQGTRLTVV.

This chain links TRBV9 with TRBJ2-5, with 9 bases aligning to TRBD2. J was trimmed by 2 bases and V by 0 bases; bases with no gene match: 17. The CDR3 is 20 residues long. Germline CDR1 reads SGDLS; CDR2 reads YYNGEE. CDR3 nucleotide sequence: TGTGCCAGCAGCGTAGATCCGGGGGTTTATATCGCGGGAGGGCAAGAGACCCAGTACTTC. This sequence encodes CASSVDPGVYIAGGQETQYF.

The gene calls are TRBV5-8 and TRBJ2-7, with D perhaps TRBD2 (6 bases). Trimming took 1 base from V and 6 from J, leaving 14 bases between them. CDR1 and CDR2 (germline): SGHTS, YDEGEE. The CDR3 runs 14 residues. In DNA, the CDR3 is TGTGCCAGCAGCTTGTCGGGGTACGGGGGCGAGCAGTACTTC. It is translated as CASSLSGYGGEQYF.